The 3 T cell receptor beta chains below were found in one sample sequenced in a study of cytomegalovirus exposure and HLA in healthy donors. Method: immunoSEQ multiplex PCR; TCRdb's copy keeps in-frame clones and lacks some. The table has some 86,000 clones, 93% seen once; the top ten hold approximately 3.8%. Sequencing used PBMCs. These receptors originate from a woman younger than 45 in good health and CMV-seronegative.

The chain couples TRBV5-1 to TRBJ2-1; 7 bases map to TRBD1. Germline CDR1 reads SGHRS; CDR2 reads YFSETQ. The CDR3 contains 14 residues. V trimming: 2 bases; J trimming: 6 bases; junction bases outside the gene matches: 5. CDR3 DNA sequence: TGCGCCAGCAGCTTCGGCGGACAGGCCAATGAGCAGTTCTTC. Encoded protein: CASSFGGQANEQFF.

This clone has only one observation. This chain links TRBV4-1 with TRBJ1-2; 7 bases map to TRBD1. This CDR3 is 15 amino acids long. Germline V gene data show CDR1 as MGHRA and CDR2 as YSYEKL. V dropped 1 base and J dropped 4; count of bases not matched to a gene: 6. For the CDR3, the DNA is TGCGCCAGCAGCCAAGGTAACAGGGGAGTCTATGGCTACACCTTC. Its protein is CASSQGNRGVYGYTF.

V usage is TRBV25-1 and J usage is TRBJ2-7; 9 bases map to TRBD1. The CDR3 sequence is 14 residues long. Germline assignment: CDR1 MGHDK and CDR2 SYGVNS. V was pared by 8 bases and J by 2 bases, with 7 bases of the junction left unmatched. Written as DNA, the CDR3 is TGTGCCAGCTCAAGGACAGGGGCGACCTACGAGCAGTACTTC. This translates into CASSRTGATYEQYF.